A selection of T cell receptor beta chains follows, all from one sample in a study of blood T cell repertoires in COVID-19. Some clones are missing from TCRdb's copy, which holds only in-frame ones; the method was immunoSEQ multiplex PCR. The data hold more than 70,000 clones, with around 86% observed a single time. The sample consisted of peripheral blood. The receptors come from a middle-aged man with active or convalescent COVID-19. CDR3s include the opening cysteine and the closing phenylalanine or tryptophan. D genes are given only for firm matches. Only part of the rows carry a size: once, few, many, or a class if the clone is expanded.

TRBV23-1	TRBJ2-7	.	TRBD1	TGCGCCAGCAGTCAATCTAACGGACAGGGGGACCTCGACGAGCAGTACTTC	CASSQSNGQGDLDEQYF
TRBV27	TRBJ1-5	.	.	TGTGCCAGCAGTTTTGAGGGGGTGGGTCAGCCCCAGCATTTT	CASSFEGVGQPQHF
TRBV29-1	TRBJ2-5	.	TRBD2	TGCAGCGGGAACAGACTAGCGGAGCAAGAGACCCAGTACTTC	CSGNRLAEQETQYF
TRBV9	TRBJ1-2	few	TRBD1	TGTGCCAGCAGCGCCGGGACAGGGGGAAATGGCTACACCTTC	CASSAGTGGNGYTF
TRBV2	TRBJ1-6	.	TRBD1	TGTGCCAGCAGTGGACAGGGAAATTCACCCCTCCACTTT	CASSGQGNSPLHF
TRBV18	TRBJ1-1	.	.	TGTGCCAGCTCACCACAAGACAGTATGAACACTGAAGCTTTCTTT	CASSPQDSMNTEAFF
TRBV21-1	TRBJ2-5	.	.	TGTGCCAGCAGCAGGATGGGCCCCCAAGAGACCCAGTACTTC	CASSRMGPQETQYF
TRBV10-3	TRBJ2-1	once	TRBD1	TGTGCCATCAGTGGGGCAGGGGGCGCGGGCGAGCAGTTCTTC	CAISGAGGAGEQFF
TRBV3-1/TRBV3-2	TRBJ2-7	.	TRBD1	TGTGCCAGCAGCCGACAGGGAAGGGTGTTCGAGCAGTACTTC	CASSRQGRVFEQYF
TRBV3-1/TRBV3-2	TRBJ2-7	.	.	TGTGCCAGCAGCCGCAACCTACAGGGAAACGAGCAGTACTTC	CASSRNLQGNEQYF
TRBV24-1	TRBJ1-2	.	.	TGTGCCACCAGTGATTCCGTCGGGGACTATGGCTACACCTTC	CATSDSVGDYGYTF
TRBV19	TRBJ1-4	.	.	TGTGCCAGTAGCGGGAGCAGACTCAATGAAAAACTGTTTTTT	CASSGSRLNEKLFF
TRBV30	TRBJ2-7	.	.	TGTGCCTGGGGGAGCCAGGGCTACGAGCAGTACTTC	CAWGSQGYEQYF
TRBV27	TRBJ1-1	few	.	TGTGCCAGCAGTCAGCGGGTCGGGACTGAAGCTTTCTTT	CASSQRVGTEAFF
TRBV19	TRBJ2-5	.	TRBD1	TGTGCCAGTAGTATAGATTTCACGACAGGGCGCCAGACCCAGTACTTC	CASSIDFTTGRQTQYF
TRBV5-8	TRBJ2-3	.	TRBD2	TGTGCCAGCAGCTTGGGTCGCGGGGGGGCCACAGATACGCAGTATTTT	CASSLGRGGATDTQYF
TRBV6-6	TRBJ2-3	.	TRBD2	TGTGCCAGCAGTTACGGGACTAGTTGGTCGGATACGCAGTATTTT	CASSYGTSWSDTQYF
TRBV7-2	TRBJ2-7	.	.	TGTGCCAGCAGCTTGAACCCCACAGGGCCGCTTTCCTACGAGCAGTACTTC	CASSLNPTGPLSYEQYF
TRBV7-8	TRBJ1-4	once	.	TGTGCCAGCAGCCCCTTAGGTGTGGGACTGCCTAATGAAAAACTGTTTTTT	CASSPLGVGLPNEKLFF
TRBV5-1	TRBJ1-5	once	TRBD1	TGCGCCAGCAGCCCCGGGACAGAAGATCAGCCCCAGCATTTT	CASSPGTEDQPQHF
TRBV24-1	TRBJ2-4	.	TRBD1	TGTGCCACCAAATCCGGGACAGGGGGCGAGACCAAAAACATTCAGTACTTC	CATKSGTGGETKNIQYF
TRBV10-2	TRBJ2-1	.	TRBD1	TGCGCCAGCAGTCGGACAGGGGCCGCGAAGGATGAGCAGTTCTTC	CASSRTGAAKDEQFF
TRBV15	TRBJ2-2	.	.	TGTGCCACCAGCAGAGATTCAATCAGGACCGGGGAGCTGTTTTTT	CATSRDSIRTGELFF
TRBV19	TRBJ2-1	.	.	TGTGCCAGTAGTATAAGGCACAAGGGGGATGAGCAGTTCTTC	CASSIRHKGDEQFF
TRBV6-5	TRBJ1-3	few	.	TGTGCCAGCAGCTTCGACAGGACCTCTGGAAACACCATATATTTT	CASSFDRTSGNTIYF
TRBV6-5	TRBJ2-1	.	.	TGTGCCAGCAGTTACATTGGGGGCTATGAGCAGTTCTTC	CASSYIGGYEQFF
TRBV12-3/TRBV12-4	TRBJ1-2	.	.	TGTGCCAGCACCGTCAATTTGGCTGGCTACACCTTC	CASTVNLAGYTF
TRBV5-1	TRBJ2-2	.	TRBD1	TGCGCCAGCAGCTTGCAGGGGGCGCAGGGCGGGGAGCTGTTTTTT	CASSLQGAQGGELFF
TRBV18	TRBJ2-1	once	.	TGTGCCAGCTCACCACAGTCCGAGGACAATGAGCAGTTCTTC	CASSPQSEDNEQFF
TRBV10-2	TRBJ2-4	.	TRBD2	TGCGCCAGCAGGGGGAGGGACATTCAGTACTTC	CASRGRDIQYF
TRBV11-2	TRBJ1-1	.	.	TGTGCCAGCAGCCCTCAGTCGAACACTGAAGCTTTCTTT	CASSPQSNTEAFF
TRBV7-9	TRBJ1-1	.	.	TGTGCCAGCAGCGCAACAATGAACACTGAAGCTTTCTTT	CASSATMNTEAFF
TRBV19	TRBJ1-2	.	TRBD1	TGTGCCAGTAGCGGCCTAGGACAGGGAGACTATGGCTACACCTTC	CASSGLGQGDYGYTF
TRBV11-2	TRBJ2-7	.	TRBD1	TGTGCCAGCAGCTGGGGACAGTTCTCCTACGAGCAGTACTTC	CASSWGQFSYEQYF
TRBV5-1	TRBJ1-1	.	TRBD1	TGCGCCAGCAGCTTGGGACAGGGAGGGAACACTGAAGCTTTCTTT	CASSLGQGGNTEAFF
TRBV9	TRBJ2-5	few	TRBD2	TGTGCCAGCAGCGTAGGGAGCGGGGGTGAGACCCAGTACTTC	CASSVGSGGETQYF
TRBV9	TRBJ2-3	.	TRBD2	TGTGCCAGCAGCGAACGGGGGGGCCAAGCAGATACGCAGTATTTT	CASSERGGQADTQYF
TRBV14	TRBJ1-4	.	TRBD1	TGTGCCAGCAGTACTTCCGGCGACAGGGCTGAAAAACTGTTTTTT	CASSTSGDRAEKLFF
TRBV19	TRBJ1-3	.	TRBD1	TGTGCCACTAGGACAGGGGGCTCTGGAAACACCATATATTTT	CATRTGGSGNTIYF
TRBV7-2	TRBJ2-1	.	TRBD2	TGTGCCAGCAGCTTAGGACTAGCGGGGGGGCTCAATGAGCAGTTCTTC	CASSLGLAGGLNEQFF
TRBV18	TRBJ1-2	.	TRBD1	TGTGCCAGCTCACCACTGGGACAGGGACAGTCTGGCTACACCTTC	CASSPLGQGQSGYTF
TRBV18	TRBJ2-3	.	TRBD2	TGTGCCAGCTCACCAAACCAGCGGGGGTCCACAGATACGCAGTATTTT	CASSPNQRGSTDTQYF
TRBV6-5	TRBJ2-7	.	TRBD2	TGTGCCAGCAGTCTTCGGACTAGCGGGGGCCTCGAGCAGTACTTC	CASSLRTSGGLEQYF
TRBV21-1	TRBJ2-5	.	.	TGTGCCAGCAGCAAAGATCGAGGGCGGGAGACCCAGTACTTC	CASSKDRGRETQYF
TRBV24-1	TRBJ2-3	.	.	TGTGCCACCAGTGACCGAGGGCCTCCTCCCACAGATACGCAGTATTTT	CATSDRGPPPTDTQYF